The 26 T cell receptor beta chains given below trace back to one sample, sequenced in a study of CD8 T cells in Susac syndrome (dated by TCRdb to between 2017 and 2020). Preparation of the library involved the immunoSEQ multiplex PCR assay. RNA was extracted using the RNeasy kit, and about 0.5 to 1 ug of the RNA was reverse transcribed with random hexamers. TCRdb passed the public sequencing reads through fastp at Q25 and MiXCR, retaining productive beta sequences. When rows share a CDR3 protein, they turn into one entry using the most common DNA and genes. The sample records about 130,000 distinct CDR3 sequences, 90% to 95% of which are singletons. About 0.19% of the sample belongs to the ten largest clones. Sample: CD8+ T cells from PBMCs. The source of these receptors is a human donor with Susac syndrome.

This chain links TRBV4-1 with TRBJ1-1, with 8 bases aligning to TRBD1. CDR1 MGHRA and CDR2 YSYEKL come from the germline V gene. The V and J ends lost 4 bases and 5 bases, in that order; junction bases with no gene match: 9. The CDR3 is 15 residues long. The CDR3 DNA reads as TGCGCCAGCAGCCGAAGTGTTCAGGGGGCAACTGAAGCTTTCTTT. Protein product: CASSRSVQGATEAFF.

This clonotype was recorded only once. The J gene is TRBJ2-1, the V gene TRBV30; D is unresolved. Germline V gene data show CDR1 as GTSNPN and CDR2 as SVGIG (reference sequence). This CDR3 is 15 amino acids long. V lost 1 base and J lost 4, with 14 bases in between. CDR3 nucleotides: TGTGCCTGGAGTGCGGCCTCAGCAAGATACAATGAGCAGTTCTTC. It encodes CAWSAASARYNEQFF. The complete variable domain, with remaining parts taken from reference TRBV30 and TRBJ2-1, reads SQTIHQWPATLVQPVGSPLSLECTVEGTSNPNLYWYRQAAGRGLQLLFYSVGIGQISSEVPQNLSASRPQDRQFILSSKKLLLSDSGFYLCAWSAASARYNEQFFGPGTRLTVL.

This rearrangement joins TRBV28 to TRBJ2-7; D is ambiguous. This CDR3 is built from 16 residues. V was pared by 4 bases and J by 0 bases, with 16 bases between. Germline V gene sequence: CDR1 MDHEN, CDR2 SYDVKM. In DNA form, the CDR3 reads TGTGCCAGCAGTTCCCTTCAGGAGAGAAACTCCTACGAGCAGTACTTC. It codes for CASSSLQERNSYEQYF. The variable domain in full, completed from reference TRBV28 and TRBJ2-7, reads DVKVTQSSRYLVKRTGEKVFLECVQDMDHENMFWYRQDPGLGLRLIYFSYDVKMKEKGDIPEGYSVSREKKERFSLILESASTNQTSMYLCASSSLQERNSYEQYFGPGTRLTVT.

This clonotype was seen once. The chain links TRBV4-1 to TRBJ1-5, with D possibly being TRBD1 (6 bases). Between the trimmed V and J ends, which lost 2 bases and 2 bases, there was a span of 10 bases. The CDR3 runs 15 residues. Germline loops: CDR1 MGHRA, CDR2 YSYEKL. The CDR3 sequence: CASSQWGAGNQPQHF. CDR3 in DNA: TGCGCCAGCAGCCAATGGGGGGCAGGCAATCAGCCCCAGCATTTT.

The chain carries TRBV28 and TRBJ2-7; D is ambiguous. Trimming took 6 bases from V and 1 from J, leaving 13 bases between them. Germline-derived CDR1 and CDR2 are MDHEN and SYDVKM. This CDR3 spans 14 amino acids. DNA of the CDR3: TGTGCCAGCAGCCCCCCTCAGCCTTCCTACGAGCAGTACTTC. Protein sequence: CASSPPQPSYEQYF.

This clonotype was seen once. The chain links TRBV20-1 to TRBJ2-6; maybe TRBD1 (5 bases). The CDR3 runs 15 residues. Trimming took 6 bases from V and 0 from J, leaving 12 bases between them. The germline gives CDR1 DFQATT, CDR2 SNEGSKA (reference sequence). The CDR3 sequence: CSAESTASGANVLTF. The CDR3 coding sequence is TGCAGTGCCGAATCGACAGCCTCTGGGGCCAACGTCCTGACTTTC.

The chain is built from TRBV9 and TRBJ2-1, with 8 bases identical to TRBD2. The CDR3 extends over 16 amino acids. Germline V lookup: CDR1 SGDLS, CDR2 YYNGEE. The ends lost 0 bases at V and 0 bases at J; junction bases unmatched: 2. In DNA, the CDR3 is TGTGCCAGCAGCGTAGATAGCGGGGACTCCTACAATGAGCAGTTCTTC. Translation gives CASSVDSGDSYNEQFF.

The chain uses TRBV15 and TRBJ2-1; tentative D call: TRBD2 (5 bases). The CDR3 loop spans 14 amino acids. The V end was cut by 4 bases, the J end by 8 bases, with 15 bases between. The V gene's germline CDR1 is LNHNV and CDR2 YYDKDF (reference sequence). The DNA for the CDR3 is TGTGCCACCAGCATGAGCGCGGGCGGCGATGAGCAGTTCTTC. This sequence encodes CATSMSAGGDEQFF.

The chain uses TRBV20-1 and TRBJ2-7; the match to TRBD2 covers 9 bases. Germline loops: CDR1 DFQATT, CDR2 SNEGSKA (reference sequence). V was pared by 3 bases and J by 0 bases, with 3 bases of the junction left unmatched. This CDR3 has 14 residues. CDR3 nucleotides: TGCAGTGCTAGTACAGCGGGGGGCTCCTACGAGCAGTACTTC. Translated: CSASTAGGSYEQYF.

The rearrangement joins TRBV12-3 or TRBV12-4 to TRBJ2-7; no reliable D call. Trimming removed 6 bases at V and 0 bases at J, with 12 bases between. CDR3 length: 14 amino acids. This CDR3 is CASRPDGYSYEQYF. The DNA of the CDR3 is TGTGCCAGCAGACCAGACGGATACTCCTACGAGCAGTACTTC.

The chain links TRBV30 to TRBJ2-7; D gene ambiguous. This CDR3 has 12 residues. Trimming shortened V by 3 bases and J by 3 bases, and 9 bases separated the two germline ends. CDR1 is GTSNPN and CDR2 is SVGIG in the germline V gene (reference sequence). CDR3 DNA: TGTGCCTGGAGCTCTGGGAACTACGAGCAGTACTTC. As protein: CAWSSGNYEQYF.

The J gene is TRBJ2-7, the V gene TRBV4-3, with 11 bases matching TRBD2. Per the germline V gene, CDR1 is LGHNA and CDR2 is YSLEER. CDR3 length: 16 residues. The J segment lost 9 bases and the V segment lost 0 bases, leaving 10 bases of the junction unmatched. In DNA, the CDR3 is TGCGCCAGCAGCCAAGATTACACTAGCGGGAGTCTAGTGCAGTACTTC. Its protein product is CASSQDYTSGSLVQYF.

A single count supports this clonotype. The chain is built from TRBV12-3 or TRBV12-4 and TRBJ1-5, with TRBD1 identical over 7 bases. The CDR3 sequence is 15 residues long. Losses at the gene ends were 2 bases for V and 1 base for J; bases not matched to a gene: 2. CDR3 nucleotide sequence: TGTGCCAGCAGTTTAACAGGGGCCAGCAATCAGCCCCAGCATTTT. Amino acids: CASSLTGASNQPQHF.

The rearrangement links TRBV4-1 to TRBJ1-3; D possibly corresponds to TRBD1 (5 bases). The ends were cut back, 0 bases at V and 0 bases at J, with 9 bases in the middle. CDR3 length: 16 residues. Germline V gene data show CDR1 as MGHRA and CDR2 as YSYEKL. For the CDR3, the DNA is TGCGCCAGCAGCCAAGAAGGCGGACACTCTGGAAACACCATATATTTT. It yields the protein CASSQEGGHSGNTIYF.

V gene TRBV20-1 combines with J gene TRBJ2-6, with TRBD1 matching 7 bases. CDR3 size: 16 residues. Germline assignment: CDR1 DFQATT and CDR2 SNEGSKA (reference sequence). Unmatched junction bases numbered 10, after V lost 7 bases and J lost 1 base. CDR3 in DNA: TGCAGTGTTCGACAGGGTCTTAAGTCTGGGGCCAACGTCCTGACTTTC. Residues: CSVRQGLKSGANVLTF.

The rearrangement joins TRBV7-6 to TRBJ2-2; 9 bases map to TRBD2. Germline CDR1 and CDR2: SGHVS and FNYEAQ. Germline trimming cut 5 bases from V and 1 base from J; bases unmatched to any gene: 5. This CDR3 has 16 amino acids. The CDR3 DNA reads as TGTGCCAGCAGCCTAAGACTAGCGGAGAACACCGGGGAGCTGTTTTTT. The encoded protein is CASSLRLAENTGELFF.

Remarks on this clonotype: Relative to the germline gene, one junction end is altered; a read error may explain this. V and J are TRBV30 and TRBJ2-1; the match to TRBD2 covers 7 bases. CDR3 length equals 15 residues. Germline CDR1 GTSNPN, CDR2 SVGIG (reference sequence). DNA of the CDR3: TGTGCCGGGAGACTAGCTTTGAGCTCCTACAATGAGCAGTTCTTC. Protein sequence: CAGRLALSSYNEQFF. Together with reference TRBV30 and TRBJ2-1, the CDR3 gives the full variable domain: SQTIHQWPATLVQPVGSPLSLECTVEGTSNPNLYWYRQAAGRGLQLLFYSVGIGQISSEVPQNLSASRPQDRQFILSSKKLLLSDSGFYLCAGRLALSSYNEQFFGPGTRLTVL.

For the CDR3, the DNA is TGTGCCAGCAGCCAAGAGCAGGTCACCACAGATACGCAGTATTTT. This sequence encodes CASSQEQVTTDTQYF. The V call is TRBV14, the J call TRBJ2-3; D ambiguous. Germline CDR1 reads SGHDN; CDR2 reads FVKESK. The V gene lost 0 bases and the J gene lost 2 bases, with 9 bases spanning the gap. This CDR3 region has 15 residues.

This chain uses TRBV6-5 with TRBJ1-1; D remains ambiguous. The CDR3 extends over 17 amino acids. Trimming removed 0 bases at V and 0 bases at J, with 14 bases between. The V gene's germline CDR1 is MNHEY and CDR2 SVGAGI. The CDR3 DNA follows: TGTGCCAGCAGTTACTCCTTGTTCTCAGACTTGAACACTGAAGCTTTCTTT. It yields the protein CASSYSLFSDLNTEAFF.

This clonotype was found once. The CDR3 region has the DNA TGCAGTGCTACCGGGACGAAGCTTTCCTACGAGCAGTACTTC. Protein sequence: CSATGTKLSYEQYF. This chain joins TRBV20-1 and TRBJ2-7; either TRBD1 or TRBD2 may fit D (5 bases each). Germline V CDR1 and CDR2: DFQATT, SNEGSKA (reference sequence). The CDR3 totals 14 residues. Trimming removed 4 bases from V and 1 base from J, with 14 bases in between.

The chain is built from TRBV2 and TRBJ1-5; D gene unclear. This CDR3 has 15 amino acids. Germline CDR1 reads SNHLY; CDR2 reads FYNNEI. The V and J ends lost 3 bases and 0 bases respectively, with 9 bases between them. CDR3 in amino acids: CASSDHTISNQPQHF. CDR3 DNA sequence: TGTGCCAGCAGTGATCATACTATTAGCAATCAGCCCCAGCATTTT.

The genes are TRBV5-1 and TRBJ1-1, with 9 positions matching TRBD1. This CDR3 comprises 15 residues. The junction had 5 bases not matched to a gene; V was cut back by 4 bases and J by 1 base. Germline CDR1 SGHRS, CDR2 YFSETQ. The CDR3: CASSLEQGANTEAFF. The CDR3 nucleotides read TGCGCCAGCAGCCTAGAACAGGGGGCGAACACTGAAGCTTTCTTT.

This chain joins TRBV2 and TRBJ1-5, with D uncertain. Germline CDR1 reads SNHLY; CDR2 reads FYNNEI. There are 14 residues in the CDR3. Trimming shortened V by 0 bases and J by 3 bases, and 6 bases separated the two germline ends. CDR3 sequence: CASSEAGYNQPQHF. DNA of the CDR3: TGTGCCAGCAGTGAAGCCGGCTACAATCAGCCCCAGCATTTT.

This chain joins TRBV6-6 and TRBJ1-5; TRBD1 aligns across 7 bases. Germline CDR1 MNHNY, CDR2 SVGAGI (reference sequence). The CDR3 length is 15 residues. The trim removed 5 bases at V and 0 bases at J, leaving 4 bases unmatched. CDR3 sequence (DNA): TGTGCCAGCAGTCCCGGGACAGATAGCAATCAGCCCCAGCATTTT. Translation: CASSPGTDSNQPQHF.

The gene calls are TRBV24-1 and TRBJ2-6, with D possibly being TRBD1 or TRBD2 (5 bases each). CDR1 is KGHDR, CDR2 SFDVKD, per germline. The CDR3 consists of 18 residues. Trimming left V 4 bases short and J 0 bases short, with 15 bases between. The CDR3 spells CATSEGAAARSGANVLTF. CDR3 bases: TGTGCCACCAGTGAAGGGGCAGCGGCGCGCTCTGGGGCCAACGTCCTGACTTTC.

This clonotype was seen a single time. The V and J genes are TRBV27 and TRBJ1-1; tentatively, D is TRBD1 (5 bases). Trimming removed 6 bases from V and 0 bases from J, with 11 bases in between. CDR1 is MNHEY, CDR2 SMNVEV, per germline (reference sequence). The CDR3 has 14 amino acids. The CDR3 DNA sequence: TGTGCCAGCAGATTGCGGGGCATGAACACTGAAGCTTTCTTT. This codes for CASRLRGMNTEAFF.